Presented here are 21 T cell receptor beta chains from one specimen sequenced in a study of beta chain features in type 1 diabetes. Whole-study findings and limits: All four CD4+ subsets from Type 1 diabetes patients carried moderately but significantly shorter TCRB CDR3s.

Which antigens these TCRs recognize remains unknown. Of the isolated RNA, all was reverse transcribed, and so the sequenced material was expressed TCRB transcripts. TCRdb's copy holds only in-frame clones and misses some; the assay was immunoSEQ multiplex PCR. The sample yields 600,000 to 750,000 clones, 9.5% to 15% seen once. The source material was naive CD4+ T cells from blood. All receptors derive from a young man with type 1 diabetes.

The chain uses TRBV28 and TRBJ1-6, with D possibly being TRBD1 (5 bases). This CDR3 contains 14 residues. Trimming removed 3 bases at V and 13 bases at J, with 16 bases between. Germline CDR1 MDHEN, CDR2 SYDVKM. Written as DNA, the CDR3 is TGTGCCAGCAGTTTTTTAGGGGTTGGTAGCCCCCTCCACTTT. Translation: CASSFLGVGSPLHF.

This clone was observed a handful of times. CDR3 sequence reads: CASSPRMNTEAFF. CDR3 in DNA: TGTGCCAGCTCACCACGGATGAACACTGAAGCTTTCTTT. This chain joins TRBV18 and TRBJ1-1; D not certain. The V and J ends lost 1 base and 0 bases respectively, with 3 bases between them. Germline CDR1 is KGHSH and CDR2 is LQKENI. The CDR3 length is 13 residues. Full variable domain (missing parts from reference TRBV18 and TRBJ1-1): NAGVMQNPRHLVRRRGQEARLRCSPMKGHSHVYWYRQLPEEGLKFMVYLQKENIIDESGMPKERFSAEFPKEGPSILRIQQVVRGDSAAYFCASSPRMNTEAFFGQGTRLTVV.

A few counts support this clone. This rearrangement joins TRBV6-1 to TRBJ2-4; D possibly matches TRBD1 or TRBD2 (6 bases each). The CDR3 covers 12 residues. V was pared by 8 bases and J by 6 bases, with 11 bases between. Germline CDR1 and CDR2: MNHNS and SASEGT. In DNA form, the CDR3 reads TGTGCCAGCCGGAGGGACACAAACATTCAGTACTTC. Protein product: CASRRDTNIQYF.

This clone was counted between two and nine times. This chain connects TRBV18 to TRBJ1-4; D remains unclear. The CDR3 spans 14 residues. Germline V gene data show CDR1 as KGHSH and CDR2 as LQKENI. V gave up 2 bases and J gave up 8 bases, with 12 bases separating them. DNA of the CDR3: TGTGCCAGCTCACCAGCGGGAGGTGAGGAAAAACTGTTTTTT. Its protein product is CASSPAGGEEKLFF. Full variable domain (rest looked up from reference TRBV18 and TRBJ1-4): NAGVMQNPRHLVRRRGQEARLRCSPMKGHSHVYWYRQLPEEGLKFMVYLQKENIIDESGMPKERFSAEFPKEGPSILRIQQVVRGDSAAYFCASSPAGGEEKLFFGSGTQLSVL.

V gene TRBV4-3 combines with J gene TRBJ2-3; D is undetermined. Trimming stripped 2 bases from V and 2 bases from J, with 11 bases between. The CDR3 spans 15 residues. CDR1 is LGHNA and CDR2 is YSLEER in the germline V gene. The CDR3 sequence is CASSQTIEDTDTQYF. The CDR3 DNA sequence: TGCGCCAGCAGCCAAACCATAGAAGACACAGATACGCAGTATTTT.

CDR3 coding DNA: TGTGCCAGCAGCCTCCATCGTGAAGGGGACGAGCAGTACTTC. Protein sequence: CASSLHREGDEQYF. V gene TRBV9 combines with J gene TRBJ2-7; D may be TRBD1 (5 bases). CDR1 SGDLS and CDR2 YYNGEE come from the germline V gene. V lost 4 bases to trimming and J lost 5 bases, with 16 bases between them. This CDR3 is built from 14 residues.

There are a few counts of this clone. The chain combines TRBV30 with TRBJ2-7; no definite D call. The CDR3 is 11 residues long. Trimming removed 3 bases from V and 3 bases from J, with 6 bases in between. Per the germline V gene, CDR1 is GTSNPN and CDR2 is SVGIG (reference sequence). In DNA form, the CDR3 reads TGTGCCTGGAGCCTCAACTACGAGCAGTACTTC. Translated, it gives CAWSLNYEQYF.

The table lists this clone with many counts. J is TRBJ2-1 and V is TRBV7-9, with 7 bases lining up with TRBD1. The V gene's germline CDR1 is SEHNR and CDR2 FQNEAQ (reference sequence). The CDR3 extends over 17 amino acids. J was trimmed by 10 bases and V by 4 bases; bases with no gene match: 19. CDR3 protein: CASSSSSLDREEREQFF. DNA of the CDR3: TGTGCCAGCAGCTCCTCTTCGCTTGACAGGGAAGAAAGGGAGCAGTTCTTC.

Only a few counts were recorded for this clone. This chain links TRBV7-9 with TRBJ1-4; TRBD1 is a possible D gene (6 bases). Germline V CDR1 and CDR2: SEHNR, FQNEAQ (reference sequence). V lost 5 bases and J 0 bases, leaving 16 bases between the germline ends. This CDR3 comprises 17 residues. DNA for the CDR3: TGTGCCAGCAGCCCAAACAGGGTCGGGGCAACTAATGAAAAACTGTTTTTT. Translated: CASSPNRVGATNEKLFF. The variable domain in full, completed from reference TRBV7-9 and TRBJ1-4, reads DTGVSQNPRHKITKRGQNVTFRCDPISEHNRLYWYRQTLGQGPEFLTYFQNEAQLEKSRLLSDRFSAERPKGSFSTLEIQRTEQGDSAMYLCASSPNRVGATNEKLFFGSGTQLSVL.

This chain links TRBV9 with TRBJ2-2; D gene unclear. Germline CDR1 is SGDLS and CDR2 is YYNGEE. V was shortened by 3 bases and J by 0 bases, with 6 bases between the two germline ends. CDR3 length: 14 amino acids. The CDR3 coding sequence is TGTGCCAGCAGCGCGACAACGAACACCGGGGAGCTGTTTTTT. It is translated as CASSATTNTGELFF.

The gene calls are TRBV6-5 and TRBJ1-6, with a possible D match to TRBD1 (6 bases). Between the trimmed V and J ends, which lost 2 bases and 6 bases, there was a span of 14 bases. Germline V gene lookup returns CDR1 MNHEY and CDR2 SVGAGI. The CDR3 length is 16 residues. CDR3 amino acids: CASSYADSPGNSPLHF. The CDR3 DNA reads as TGTGCCAGCAGTTACGCGGACAGTCCGGGTAATTCACCCCTCCACTTT.

This clone was counted a few times. The chain has TRBV9 and TRBJ2-7; 8 bases are a match to TRBD2. J lost 4 bases, V lost 4 bases, and 7 bases had no gene match. The CDR3 spans 14 residues. Germline loops: CDR1 SGDLS, CDR2 YYNGEE. Here the CDR3 DNA reads TGTGCCAGCAGCTCATCCAGCGGGGGTTACGAGCAGTACTTC. Its translation: CASSSSSGGYEQYF.

The V call is TRBV2, the J call TRBJ2-2; 7 positions match TRBD2. The ends lost 6 bases at V and 1 base at J; junction bases unmatched: 2. The CDR3 has 14 amino acids. The germline V gene has CDR1 SNHLY and CDR2 FYNNEI. The CDR3 nucleotides are TGTGCCAGCAGCGGACTAGGGAACACCGGGGAGCTGTTTTTT. It encodes CASSGLGNTGELFF.

This clone was counted between two and nine times. The genes are TRBV27 and TRBJ2-3; D is unclear. Germline V gene data show CDR1 as MNHEY and CDR2 as SMNVEV (reference sequence). CDR3 length: 14 residues. With 0 bases removed from V and 6 bases from J, the gap between germline ends came to 10 bases. Here the CDR3 reads CASSLSPTSDTQYF. In DNA form, the CDR3 reads TGTGCCAGCAGTTTATCGCCGACTTCCGATACGCAGTATTTT.

This clone was counted a few times. The chain links TRBV6-5 to TRBJ1-2; D remains ambiguous. The CDR3 runs to 12 residues. V lost 2 bases and J 7 bases, leaving 8 bases between the germline ends. The germline gives CDR1 MNHEY, CDR2 SVGAGI. The CDR3 nucleotides are TGTGCCAGCAGTTACCCCTTAGGTGGCTACACCTTC. Its protein is CASSYPLGGYTF.

V gene TRBV27 combines with J gene TRBJ2-3; no reliable D call. The V gene's germline CDR1 is MNHEY and CDR2 SMNVEV (reference sequence). The CDR3 is 15 residues long. Trimming cost V 4 bases and J 1 base, with 12 bases left between them. DNA of the CDR3: TGTGCCAGCAGTTGGGGTGGTCGGCGCACAGATACGCAGTATTTT. Its protein is CASSWGGRRTDTQYF.

A few counts support this clone. The chain carries TRBV7-9 and TRBJ2-1, with a tentative D call TRBD1 (5 bases). Trimming took off 5 bases at V and 9 bases at J, with 8 bases between the two ends. This CDR3 contains 11 residues. Looked up from germline, CDR1 is SEHNR and CDR2 is FQNEAQ (reference sequence). CDR3 bases: TGTGCCAGCAGCGCCAGGGCTGAGCAGTTCTTC. Translated: CASSARAEQFF.

This clone was seen a handful of times. The rearrangement uses TRBV4-2 and TRBJ1-2, with 7 bases that match TRBD1. From germline, CDR1 is LGHNA and CDR2 YNFKEQ. The V gene end was trimmed by 1 base and the J gene end by 0 bases; junction bases not matched to a gene: 2. The CDR3 is 15 amino acids. The CDR3 loop is CASSQGQGPNYGYTF. The CDR3 DNA is TGTGCCAGCAGCCAAGGACAGGGACCTAACTATGGCTACACCTTC.

The table lists this clone with a few counts. The chain uses TRBV27 and TRBJ1-6; D uncertain. Germline CDR1 and CDR2: MNHEY and SMNVEV (reference sequence). The length of the CDR3 is 13 residues. Trimming removed 2 bases from V and 8 bases from J, with 7 bases in between. The CDR3 region has the DNA TGTGCCAGCAGTTTACGGCGGGATTCACCCCTCCACTTT. The encoded protein is CASSLRRDSPLHF.

The V gene is TRBV7-2, the J gene TRBJ2-3, with TRBD1 identical over 11 bases. There are 15 residues in the CDR3. The V segment lost 5 bases and the J segment 6 bases; nucleotides outside the gene matches: 7. The V gene's germline CDR1 is SGHTA and CDR2 FQGNSA. CDR3 residues: CASSARTGGADTQYF. For the CDR3, the DNA is TGTGCCAGCAGCGCGAGGACAGGGGGCGCGGATACGCAGTATTTT.

The V and J genes are TRBV30 and TRBJ2-5; D is perhaps TRBD2 (6 bases). CDR3 length equals 12 residues. V lost 3 bases to trimming and J lost 4 bases, with 9 bases between them. Germline V gene data show CDR1 as GTSNPN and CDR2 as SVGIG (reference sequence). Here the CDR3 reads CAWREGGETQYF. The DNA for the CDR3 is TGTGCCTGGAGAGAGGGAGGAGAGACCCAGTACTTC. Drawing the rest from reference TRBV30 and TRBJ2-5, the complete variable domain is SQTIHQWPATLVQPVGSPLSLECTVEGTSNPNLYWYRQAAGRGLQLLFYSVGIGQISSEVPQNLSASRPQDRQFILSSKKLLLSDSGFYLCAWREGGETQYFGPGTRLLVL.